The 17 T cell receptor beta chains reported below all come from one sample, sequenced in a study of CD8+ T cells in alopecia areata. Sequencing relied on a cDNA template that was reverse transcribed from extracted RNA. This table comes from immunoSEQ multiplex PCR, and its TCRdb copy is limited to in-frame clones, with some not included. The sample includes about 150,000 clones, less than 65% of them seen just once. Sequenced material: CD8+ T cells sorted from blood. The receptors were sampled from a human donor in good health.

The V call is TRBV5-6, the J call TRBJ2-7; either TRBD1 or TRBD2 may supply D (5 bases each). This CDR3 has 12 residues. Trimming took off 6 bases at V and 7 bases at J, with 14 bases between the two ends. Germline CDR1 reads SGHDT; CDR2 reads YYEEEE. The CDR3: CASTLGVREQYF. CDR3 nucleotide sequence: TGTGCCAGCACCCTGGGGGTCCGGGAGCAGTACTTC.

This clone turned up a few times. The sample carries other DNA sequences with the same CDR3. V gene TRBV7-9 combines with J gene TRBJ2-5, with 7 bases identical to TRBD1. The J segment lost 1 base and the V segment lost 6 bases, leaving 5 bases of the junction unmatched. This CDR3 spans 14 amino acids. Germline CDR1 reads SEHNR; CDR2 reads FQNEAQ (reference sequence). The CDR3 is CASSLTGLQETQYF. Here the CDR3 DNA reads TGTGCCAGCAGTTTGACAGGGCTCCAAGAGACCCAGTACTTC.

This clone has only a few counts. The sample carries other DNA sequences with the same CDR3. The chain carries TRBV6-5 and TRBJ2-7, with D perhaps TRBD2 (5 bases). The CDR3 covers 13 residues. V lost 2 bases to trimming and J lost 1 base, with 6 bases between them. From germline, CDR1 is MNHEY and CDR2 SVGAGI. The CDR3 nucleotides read TGTGCCAGCAGTTACCGGGAATCCTACGAGCAGTACTTC. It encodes CASSYRESYEQYF.

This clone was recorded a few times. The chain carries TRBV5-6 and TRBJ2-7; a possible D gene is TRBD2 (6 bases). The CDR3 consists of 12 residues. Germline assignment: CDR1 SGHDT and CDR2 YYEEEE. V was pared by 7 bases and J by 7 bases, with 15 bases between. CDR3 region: CASGLGGTEQYF. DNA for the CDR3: TGTGCCAGCGGACTCGGGGGAACAGAGCAGTACTTC.

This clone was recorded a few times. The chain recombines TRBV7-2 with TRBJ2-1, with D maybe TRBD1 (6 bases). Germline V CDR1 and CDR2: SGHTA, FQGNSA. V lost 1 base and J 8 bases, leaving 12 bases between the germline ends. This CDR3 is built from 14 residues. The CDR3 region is CASSLEGEGDEQFF. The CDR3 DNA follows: TGTGCCAGCAGCTTAGAGGGCGAGGGGGATGAGCAGTTCTTC. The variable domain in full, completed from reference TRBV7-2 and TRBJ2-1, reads GAGVSQSPSNKVTEKGKDVELRCDPISGHTALYWYRQSLGQGLEFLIYFQGNSAPDKSGLPSDRFSAERTGGSVSTLTIQRTQQEDSAVYLCASSLEGEGDEQFFGPGTRLTVL.

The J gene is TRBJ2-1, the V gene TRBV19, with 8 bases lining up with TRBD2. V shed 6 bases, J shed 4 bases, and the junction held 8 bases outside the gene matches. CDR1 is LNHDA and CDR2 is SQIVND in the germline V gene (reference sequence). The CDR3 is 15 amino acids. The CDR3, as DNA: TGTGCCAGTAGCCTACTAGCGGACCAATACAATGAGCAGTTCTTC. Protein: CASSLLADQYNEQFF.

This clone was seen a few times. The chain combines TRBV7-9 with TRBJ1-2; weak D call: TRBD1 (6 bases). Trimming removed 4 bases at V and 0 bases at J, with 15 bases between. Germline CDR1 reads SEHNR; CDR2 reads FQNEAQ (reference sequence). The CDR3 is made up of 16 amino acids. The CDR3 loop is CASSSPAGDTNYGYTF. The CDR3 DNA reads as TGTGCCAGCAGCTCTCCCGCCGGGGACACTAACTATGGCTACACCTTC.

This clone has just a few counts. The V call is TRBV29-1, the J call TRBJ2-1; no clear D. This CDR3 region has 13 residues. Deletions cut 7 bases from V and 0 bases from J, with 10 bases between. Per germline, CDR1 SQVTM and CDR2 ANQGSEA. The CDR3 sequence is CSGYTGSYNEQFF. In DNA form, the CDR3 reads TGCAGCGGGTATACGGGCTCCTACAATGAGCAGTTCTTC.

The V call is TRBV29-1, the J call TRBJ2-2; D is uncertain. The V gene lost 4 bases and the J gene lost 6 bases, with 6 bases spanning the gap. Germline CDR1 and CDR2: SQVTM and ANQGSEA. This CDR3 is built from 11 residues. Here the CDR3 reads CSVVASGELFF. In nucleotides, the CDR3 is TGCAGCGTTGTGGCATCCGGGGAGCTGTTTTTT.

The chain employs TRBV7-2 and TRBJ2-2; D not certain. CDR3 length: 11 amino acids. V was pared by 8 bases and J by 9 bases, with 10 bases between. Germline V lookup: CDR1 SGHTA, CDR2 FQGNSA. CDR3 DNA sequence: TGTGCCAGCGTTGGAGCAAGGGAGCTGTTTTTT. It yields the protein CASVGARELFF. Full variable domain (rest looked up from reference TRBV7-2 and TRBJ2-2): GAGVSQSPSNKVTEKGKDVELRCDPISGHTALYWYRQSLGQGLEFLIYFQGNSAPDKSGLPSDRFSAERTGGSVSTLTIQRTQQEDSAVYLCASVGARELFFGEGSRLTVL.

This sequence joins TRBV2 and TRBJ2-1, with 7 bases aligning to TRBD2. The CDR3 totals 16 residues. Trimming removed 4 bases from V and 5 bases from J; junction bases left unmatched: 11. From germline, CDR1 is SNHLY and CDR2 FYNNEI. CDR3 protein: CASSGPRSGDNNEQFF. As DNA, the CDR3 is TGTGCCAGCAGTGGCCCACGGAGCGGGGATAACAATGAGCAGTTCTTC.

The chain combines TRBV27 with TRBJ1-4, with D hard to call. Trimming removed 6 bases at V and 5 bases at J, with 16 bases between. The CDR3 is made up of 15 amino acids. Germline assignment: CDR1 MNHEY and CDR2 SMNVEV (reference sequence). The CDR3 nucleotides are TGTGCCAGCAGCCCCAACAGCGGGCCAAATGAAAAACTGTTTTTT. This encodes CASSPNSGPNEKLFF.

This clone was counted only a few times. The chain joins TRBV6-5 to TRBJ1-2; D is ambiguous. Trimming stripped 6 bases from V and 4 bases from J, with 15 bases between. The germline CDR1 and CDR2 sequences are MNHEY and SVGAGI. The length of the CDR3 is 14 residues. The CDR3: CASSTTGLGYGYTF. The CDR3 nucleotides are TGTGCCAGCAGCACCACGGGATTGGGCTATGGCTACACCTTC.

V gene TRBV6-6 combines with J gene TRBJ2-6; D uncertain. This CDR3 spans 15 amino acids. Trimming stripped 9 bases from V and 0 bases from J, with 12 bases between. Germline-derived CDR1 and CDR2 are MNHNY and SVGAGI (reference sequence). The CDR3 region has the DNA TGTGCCAGTTCCTTAGAGGCCTCTGGGGCCAACGTCCTGACTTTC. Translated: CASSLEASGANVLTF.

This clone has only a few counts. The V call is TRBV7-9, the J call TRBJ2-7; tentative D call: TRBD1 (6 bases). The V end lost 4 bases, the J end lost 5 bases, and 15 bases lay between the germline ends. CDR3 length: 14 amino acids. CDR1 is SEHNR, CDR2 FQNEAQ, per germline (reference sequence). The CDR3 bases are TGTGCCAGCAGCTACGAGGGGGTCTACAACGAGCAGTACTTC. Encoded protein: CASSYEGVYNEQYF.

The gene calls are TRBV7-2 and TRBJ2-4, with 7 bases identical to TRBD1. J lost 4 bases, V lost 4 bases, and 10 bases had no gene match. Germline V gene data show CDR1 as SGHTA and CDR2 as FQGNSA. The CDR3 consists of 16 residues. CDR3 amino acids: CASSSTLDRVKNIQYF. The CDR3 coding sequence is TGTGCCAGCAGCTCCACCCTCGACAGGGTAAAAAACATTCAGTACTTC.

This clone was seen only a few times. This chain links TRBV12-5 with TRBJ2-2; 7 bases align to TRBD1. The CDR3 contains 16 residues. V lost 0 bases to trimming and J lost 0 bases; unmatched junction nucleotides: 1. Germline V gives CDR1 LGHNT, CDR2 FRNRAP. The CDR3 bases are TGTGCTAGTGGTTTGGTAGGGACAGCGAACACCGGGGAGCTGTTTTTT. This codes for CASGLVGTANTGELFF.